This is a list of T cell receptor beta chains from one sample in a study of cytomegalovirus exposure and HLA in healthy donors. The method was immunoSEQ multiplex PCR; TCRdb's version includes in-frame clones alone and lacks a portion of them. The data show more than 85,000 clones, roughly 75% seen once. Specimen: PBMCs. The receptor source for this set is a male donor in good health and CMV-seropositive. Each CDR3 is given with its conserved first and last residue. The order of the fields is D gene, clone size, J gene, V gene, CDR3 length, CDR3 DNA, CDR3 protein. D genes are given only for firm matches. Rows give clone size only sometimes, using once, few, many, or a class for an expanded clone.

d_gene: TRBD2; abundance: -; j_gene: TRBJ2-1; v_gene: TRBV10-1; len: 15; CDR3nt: TGCGCCAGCAGTGAGTGGGGCGGGGGGGCTAATGAGCAGTTCTTC; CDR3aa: CASSEWGGGANEQFF
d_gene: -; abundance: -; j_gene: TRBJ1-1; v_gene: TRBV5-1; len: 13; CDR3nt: TGCGCCAGCAGCCCCTTAGGGGACACTGAAGCTTTCTTT; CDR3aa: CASSPLGDTEAFF
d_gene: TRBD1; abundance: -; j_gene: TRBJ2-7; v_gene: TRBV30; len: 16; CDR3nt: TGTGCCTGGAGGCTTCTTGGACAGGGGTTCTCCTACGAGCAGTACTTC; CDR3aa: CAWRLLGQGFSYEQYF
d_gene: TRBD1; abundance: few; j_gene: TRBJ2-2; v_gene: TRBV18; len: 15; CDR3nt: TGTGCCAGCTCACTACAGGGGAGTGACACCGGGGAGCTGTTTTTT; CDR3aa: CASSLQGSDTGELFF
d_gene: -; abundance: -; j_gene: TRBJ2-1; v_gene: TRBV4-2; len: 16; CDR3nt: TGTGCCAGCAGCCATAACCGGGATTTAATGGAGCATGAGCAGTTCTTC; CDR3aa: CASSHNRDLMEHEQFF
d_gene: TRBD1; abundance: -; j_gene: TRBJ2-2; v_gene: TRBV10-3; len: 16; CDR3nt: TGTGCCATCAGTCTTCAGGGGGCAACGGACACCGGGGAGCTGTTTTTT; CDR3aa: CAISLQGATDTGELFF
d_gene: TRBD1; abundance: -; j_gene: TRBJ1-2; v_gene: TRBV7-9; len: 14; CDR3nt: TGTGCCAGCAGCCCTACGGACAGGGGCTATGGCTACACCTTC; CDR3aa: CASSPTDRGYGYTF
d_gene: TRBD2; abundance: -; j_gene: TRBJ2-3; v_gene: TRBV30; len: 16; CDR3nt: TGTGCCTGGACCTCCCTAGCGGGGTACAGCACAGATACGCAGTATTTT; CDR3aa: CAWTSLAGYSTDTQYF
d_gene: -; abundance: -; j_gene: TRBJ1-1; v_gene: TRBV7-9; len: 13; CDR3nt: TGTGCCACAACAGGAGTTGTGGGGACTGAAGCTTTCTTT; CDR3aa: CATTGVVGTEAFF
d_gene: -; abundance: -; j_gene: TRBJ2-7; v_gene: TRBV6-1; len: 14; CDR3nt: TGTGCCAGCAGCTTAGCCCACGCAGTCTACGAGCAGTACTTC; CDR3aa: CASSLAHAVYEQYF
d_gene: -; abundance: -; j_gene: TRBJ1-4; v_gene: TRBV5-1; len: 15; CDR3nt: TGCGCCAGCACCTCCCGGCTGGGGGGTGATGAAAAACTGTTTTTT; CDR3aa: CASTSRLGGDEKLFF
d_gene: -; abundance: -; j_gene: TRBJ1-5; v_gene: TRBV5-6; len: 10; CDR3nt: TGTGCCAAGGGGGGGGGCGTGGGGCATTTT; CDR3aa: CAKGGGVGHF
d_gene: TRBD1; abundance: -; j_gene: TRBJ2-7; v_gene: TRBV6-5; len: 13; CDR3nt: TGTGCCAGCAGTTACTTGGACAGGGGTGAGCAGTACTTC; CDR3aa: CASSYLDRGEQYF
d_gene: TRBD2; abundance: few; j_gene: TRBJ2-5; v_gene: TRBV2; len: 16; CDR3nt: TGTGCCAGCAGTTCTACCGGGACTAGCGGGGGGATAGCCCAGTACTTC; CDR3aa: CASSSTGTSGGIAQYF
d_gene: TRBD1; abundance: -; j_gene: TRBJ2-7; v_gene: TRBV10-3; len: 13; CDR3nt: TGTGCCATCGCGCCGGACAGGGCCTACGAGCAGTACTTC; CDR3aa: CAIAPDRAYEQYF
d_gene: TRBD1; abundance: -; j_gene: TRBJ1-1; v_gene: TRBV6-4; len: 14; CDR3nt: TGTGCCAGCAGAGACACAGGGGTGAGCACTGAAGCTTTCTTT; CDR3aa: CASRDTGVSTEAFF
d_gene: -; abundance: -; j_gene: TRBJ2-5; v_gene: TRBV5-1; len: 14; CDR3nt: TGCGCCAGCACCGGAGGGTCGGTCCAAGAGACCCAGTACTTC; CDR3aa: CASTGGSVQETQYF
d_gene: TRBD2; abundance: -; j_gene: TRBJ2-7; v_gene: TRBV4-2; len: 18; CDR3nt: TGTGCCAGCAGCCAAGAATTTGGACTAGCGGGGACAGCCTACGAGCAGTACTTC; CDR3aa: CASSQEFGLAGTAYEQYF
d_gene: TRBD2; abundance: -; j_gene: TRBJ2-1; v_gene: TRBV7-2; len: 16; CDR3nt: TGTGCCAGCAGCCTGTATAACGGCGGGGGATTCAATGAGCAGTTCTTC; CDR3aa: CASSLYNGGGFNEQFF
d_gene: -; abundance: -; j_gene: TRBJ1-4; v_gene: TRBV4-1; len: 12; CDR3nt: TGCGCCAGCAGCCAGGCCTATGAAAAACTGTTTTTT; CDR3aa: CASSQAYEKLFF
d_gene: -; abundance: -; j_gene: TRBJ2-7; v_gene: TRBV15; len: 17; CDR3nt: TGTGCCACCAGCAGAGTTAGGGGACTCCAAGACCAGGGCGAGCAGTACTTC; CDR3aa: CATSRVRGLQDQGEQYF
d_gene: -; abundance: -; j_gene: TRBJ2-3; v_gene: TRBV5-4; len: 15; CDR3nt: TGTGCCAGCAGCTTGAGGGGGGGCCTGACAGATACGCAGTATTTT; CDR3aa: CASSLRGGLTDTQYF
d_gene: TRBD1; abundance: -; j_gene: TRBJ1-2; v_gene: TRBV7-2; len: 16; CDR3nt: TGTGCCAGCAGCTTAGGGACAGGGGAAGGGTTCGGTGGCTACACCTTC; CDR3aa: CASSLGTGEGFGGYTF
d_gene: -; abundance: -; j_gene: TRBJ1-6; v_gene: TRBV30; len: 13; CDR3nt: TGTGCCTGGAGTCTGAAGGAGGATTCACCCCTCCACTTT; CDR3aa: CAWSLKEDSPLHF
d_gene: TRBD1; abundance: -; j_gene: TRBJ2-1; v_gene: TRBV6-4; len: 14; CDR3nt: TGTGCCAGCAGTGACTCGACAGGGGGCAATGAGCAGTTCTTC; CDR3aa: CASSDSTGGNEQFF
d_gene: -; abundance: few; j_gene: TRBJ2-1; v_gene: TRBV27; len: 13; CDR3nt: TGTGCCAGCAGTTTTGTCGAGGGCGCCCAGCAGTTCTTC; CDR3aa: CASSFVEGAQQFF
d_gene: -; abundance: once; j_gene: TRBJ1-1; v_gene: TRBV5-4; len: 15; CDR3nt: TGTGCCAGCAGCCTCAATTTAGGGGGAAGCACTGAAGCTTTCTTT; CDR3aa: CASSLNLGGSTEAFF
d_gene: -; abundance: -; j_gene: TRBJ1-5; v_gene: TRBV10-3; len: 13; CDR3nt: TGTGCCATCAGGGACGGGATGGGGCAGCCCCAGCATTTT; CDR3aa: CAIRDGMGQPQHF
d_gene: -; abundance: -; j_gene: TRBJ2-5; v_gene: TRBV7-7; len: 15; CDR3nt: TGTGCTAGCAGCTATTTGGGTTCAGGCCAAGAGACCCAGTACTTC; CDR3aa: CASSYLGSGQETQYF
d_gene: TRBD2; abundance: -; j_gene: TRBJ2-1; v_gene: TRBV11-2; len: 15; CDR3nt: TGTGCCAGCAGCTTAAATAGCGGGGTCTACAATGAGCAGTTCTTC; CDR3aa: CASSLNSGVYNEQFF
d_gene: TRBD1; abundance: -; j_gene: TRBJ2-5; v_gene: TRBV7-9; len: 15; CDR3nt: TGTGCCAGCAGCTTAGGGACAGGGGAAGGGGAGACCCAGTACTTC; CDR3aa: CASSLGTGEGETQYF
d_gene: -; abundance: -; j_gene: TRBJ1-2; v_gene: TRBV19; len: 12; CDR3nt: TGTGCCAGTAGTTCAGGGCGGGAGTGGTACACCTTC; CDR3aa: CASSSGREWYTF
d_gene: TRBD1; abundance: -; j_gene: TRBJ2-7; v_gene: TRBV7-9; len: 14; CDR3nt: TGTGCCAGCAGCCTCGACAGGGTTGCCTACGAGCAGTACTTC; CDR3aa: CASSLDRVAYEQYF
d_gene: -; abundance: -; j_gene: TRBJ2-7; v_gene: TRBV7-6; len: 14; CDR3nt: TGTGCCAGCAGCTTACAGCCGGGCTCAGGGGAGCAGTACTTC; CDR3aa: CASSLQPGSGEQYF
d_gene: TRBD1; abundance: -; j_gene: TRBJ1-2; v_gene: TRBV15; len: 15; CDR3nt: TGTGCCACCAGCAGAGATAGGGACAGGTGGTATGGCTACACCTTC; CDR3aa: CATSRDRDRWYGYTF
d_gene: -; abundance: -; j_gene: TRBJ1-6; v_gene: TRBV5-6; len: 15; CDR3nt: TGTGCCAGCAGCCTCTGGCCCGAATATAATTCACCCCTCCACTTT; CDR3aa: CASSLWPEYNSPLHF
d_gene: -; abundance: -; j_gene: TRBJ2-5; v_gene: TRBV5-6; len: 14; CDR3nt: TGTGCCAGCTCACTTTGGGACACTAAAGAAACCCAGTACTTC; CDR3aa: CASSLWDTKETQYF
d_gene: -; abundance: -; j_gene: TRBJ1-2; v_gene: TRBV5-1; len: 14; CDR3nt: TGCGCCAGCAGCTTGGTAGCAGGGGAGAATGGCTACACCTTC; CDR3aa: CASSLVAGENGYTF
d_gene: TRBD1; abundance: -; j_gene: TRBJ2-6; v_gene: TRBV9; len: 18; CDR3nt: TGTGCCAGCAGCAAGGGACAGGGTAATTTTGCTGGGGCCAACGTCCTGACTTTC; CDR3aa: CASSKGQGNFAGANVLTF
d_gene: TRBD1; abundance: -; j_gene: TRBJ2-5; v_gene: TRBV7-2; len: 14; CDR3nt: TGTGCCAGCAGCTTAGTAGGGGGCAGGCAGACCCAGTACTTC; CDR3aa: CASSLVGGRQTQYF
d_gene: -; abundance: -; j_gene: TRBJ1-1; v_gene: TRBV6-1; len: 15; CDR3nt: TGTGCCAGCAGACCATCATTCGGCCGGGTAACTGAAGCTTTCTTT; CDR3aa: CASRPSFGRVTEAFF
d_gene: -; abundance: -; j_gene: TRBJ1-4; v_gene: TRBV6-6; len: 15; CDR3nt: TGTGCCAGCTCGCAGGGTGTTGTTGGCGGAGAAAAACTGTTTTTT; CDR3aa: CASSQGVVGGEKLFF
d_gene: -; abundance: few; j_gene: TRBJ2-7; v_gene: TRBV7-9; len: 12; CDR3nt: TGTGCCAGCAGCCCACTAGCCTACGAGCAGTACTTC; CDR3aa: CASSPLAYEQYF
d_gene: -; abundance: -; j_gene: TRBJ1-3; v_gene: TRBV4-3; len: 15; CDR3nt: TGCGCCAGCAGCCAAGATGACACCTCTGGAAACACCATATATTTT; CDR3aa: CASSQDDTSGNTIYF
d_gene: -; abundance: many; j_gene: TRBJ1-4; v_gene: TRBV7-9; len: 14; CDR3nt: TGTGCCAGCAGCTTTTTATTGCAGGGTCAGAAACTGTTTTTT; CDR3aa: CASSFLLQGQKLFF
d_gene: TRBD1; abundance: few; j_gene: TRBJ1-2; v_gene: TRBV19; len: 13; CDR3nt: TGTGCCAGTAGTGGCGGACAGGGCTATGGCTACACCTTC; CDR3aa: CASSGGQGYGYTF
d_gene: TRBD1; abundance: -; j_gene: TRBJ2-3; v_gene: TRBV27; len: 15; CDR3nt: TGTGCCAGCGGGGGGTTGACAGGGGCGATGGATACGCAGTATTTT; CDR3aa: CASGGLTGAMDTQYF
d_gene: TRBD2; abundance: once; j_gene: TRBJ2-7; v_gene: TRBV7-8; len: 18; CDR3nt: TGTGCCAGCAGCGAGTCCGGGACTAGCGGGGTTTTGTCCTACGAGCAGTACTTC; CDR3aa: CASSESGTSGVLSYEQYF
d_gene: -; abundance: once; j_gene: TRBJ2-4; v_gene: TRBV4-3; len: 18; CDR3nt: TGCGCCAGCAGCCAAGATAAGTATGGCCTTCTAGCCAAAAACATTCAGTACTTC; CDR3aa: CASSQDKYGLLAKNIQYF
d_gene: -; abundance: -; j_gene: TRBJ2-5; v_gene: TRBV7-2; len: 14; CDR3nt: TGTGCCAGCAGCTACAGCCAGGGTTCTGGGACCCAGTACTTC; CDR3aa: CASSYSQGSGTQYF
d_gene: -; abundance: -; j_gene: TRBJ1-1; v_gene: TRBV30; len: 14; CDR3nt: TGTGCCTGGAGTTGGAGGAACATGAACACTGAAGCTTTCTTT; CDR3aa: CAWSWRNMNTEAFF